This T cell receptor beta chain was sequenced in a study of STAT5B mutations in CD4+ large granular lymphocyte leukemia. Overall study findings and caveats: 8/27 top patient clones versus 2/35 control clones were TRBV06-family. Patient CD4-sorted repertoires stayed more clonal than healthy ones after leukemic-clone removal.

As to this clone: The antigen remains unidentified.

This CDR3 spans 18 amino acids. Trimming shortened V by 2 bases and J by 4 bases, and 22 bases separated the two germline ends. Germline V lookup: CDR1 SGDLS, CDR2 YYNGEE. Control samples were healthy donors' buffy coats. Using immunoSEQ multiplex PCR, the repertoire was profiled, and TCRdb retains in-frame clones only, with some absent. The sample records some 40,000 clones, around 86% being singletons. The chain recombines TRBV9 with TRBJ2-1, with TRBD2 as a possible D gene (6 bases). This receptor was taken from a human donor in good health. Sequencing used CD4+ T cells from blood buffy coats. CDR3 amino acids: CASSVGTATPGLYNEQFF. CDR3 in DNA: TGTGCCAGCAGCGTCGGGACTGCTACTCCTGGGTTGTACAATGAGCAGTTCTTC.